Below, one T cell receptor (beta chain) is given with its context. One entry per CDR3 protein results from TCRdb running MiXCR on the PCR reads. The repertoire holds around 480,000 distinct CDR3 sequences, with about a fifth as singletons. The data derive from a study of molecular identifiers for immune sequencing clone quantification. V was pared by 7 bases and J by 4 bases, with 18 bases between. Looked up from germline, CDR1 is LNHDA and CDR2 is SQIVND (reference sequence). CDR3 length: 15 amino acids. The TCR originated in a human donor in good health. Some libraries in this study had Jurkat cell RNA spiked in. This chain uses TRBV19 with TRBJ2-3; no definite D call. The sequenced sample consisted of naive CD8+ T cells from blood, with Jurkat cell RNA spiked in. Subset defined: FACS-sorted CD8+CD4-CCR7+CD45RA+ naive T cells. In nucleotides, the CDR3 is TGTGCCAGTACCCCCCTAGGTAGTTTCGCAGATACGCAGTATTTT. Protein sequence: CASTPLGSFADTQYF.